The rows below give T cell receptor beta chains drawn from one sample of a study of blood T cell repertoires in COVID-19. This table comes from immunoSEQ multiplex PCR, and its TCRdb copy is limited to in-frame clones, with some not included. In the table there are some 250,000 clones, 75% to 90% of which are singletons. Sequencing was performed on peripheral blood. Every receptor here comes from a woman in her 30s who had recovered from COVID-19. The CDR3 runs from the conserved cysteine through the conserved F or W. The D gene is left open where the match is weak. Not all rows give a size; the values are once, few, many and, for expanded clones, a class.

d_call clone_size j_call v_call cdr3_aa cdr3_nt
TRBD1 once TRBJ2-1 TRBV4-2 CACSPTYPGQVRNEQFF TGTGCCTGCAGCCCAACTTACCCGGGACAGGTAAGGAATGAGCAGTTCTTC
NA NA TRBJ1-1 TRBV29-1 CSEVTPGDSTEAFF TGCAGCGAAGTAACACCAGGGGATAGCACTGAAGCTTTCTTT
TRBD2 once TRBJ2-3 TRBV5-1 CASSAGTSPSTDTQYF TGCGCCAGCAGCGCAGGGACTAGCCCTAGCACAGATACGCAGTATTTT
NA once TRBJ2-2 TRBV3-1/TRBV3-2 CASSQVTNREIGELFF TGTGCCAGCAGCCAAGTCACAAACCGGGAGATCGGGGAGCTGTTTTTT
NA NA TRBJ1-2 TRBV20-1 CSATGSYGYTF TGCAGTGCAACGGGTTCCTATGGCTACACCTTC
NA NA TRBJ2-3 TRBV5-1 CASGKGGVRTDTQYF TGCGCCAGCGGAAAAGGGGGGGTGCGCACAGATACGCAGTATTTT
NA NA TRBJ2-7 TRBV11-3 CASSLGRGLSYEQYF TGTGCCAGCAGTCTTGGGCGGGGGCTATCCTACGAGCAGTACTTC
NA NA TRBJ2-1 TRBV7-2 CASSLDFQREQFF TGTGCCAGCAGCTTAGACTTCCAGCGGGAGCAGTTCTTC
NA NA TRBJ1-1 TRBV10-3 CAIGPGDYEAFF TGTGCCATCGGGCCCGGGGATTACGAAGCTTTCTTT
NA NA TRBJ2-1 TRBV6-2/TRBV6-3 CASSFNRVDIEDEQFF TGTGCCAGCAGTTTCAACCGGGTAGATATCGAAGATGAGCAGTTCTTC
NA NA TRBJ1-5 TRBV6-4 CASSDPGGRQPQHF TGTGCCAGCAGTGACCCGGGGGGCAGGCAGCCCCAGCATTTT
NA NA TRBJ1-2 TRBV7-2 CASSFQTNYGYTF TGTGCCAGCAGCTTTCAGACTAACTATGGCTACACCTTC
TRBD1 NA TRBJ2-7 TRBV3-1/TRBV3-2 CASSPRQGIGEQYF TGTGCCAGCAGCCCGCGACAGGGAATCGGCGAGCAGTACTTC
NA NA TRBJ2-1 TRBV3-1/TRBV3-2 CASSQDPGLHNEQFF TGTGCCAGCAGCCAAGATCCCGGACTACACAATGAGCAGTTCTTC
TRBD2 NA TRBJ2-3 TRBV3-1/TRBV3-2 CASSPLAGGTTDTQYF TGTGCCAGCAGCCCACTAGCGGGGGGGACCACAGATACGCAGTATTTT
NA NA TRBJ1-1 TRBV5-1 CASSLAGYGTEAFF TGCGCCAGCAGCTTGGCGGGGTACGGCACTGAAGCTTTCTTT
TRBD2 few TRBJ2-7 TRBV9 CASSVFSGGGAHEQYF TGTGCCAGCAGCGTGTTTTCTGGCGGGGGGGCCCACGAGCAGTACTTC
TRBD1 NA TRBJ2-1 TRBV4-2 CASSQADRANEQFF TGTGCCAGCAGCCAAGCGGACAGGGCGAATGAGCAGTTCTTC
NA NA TRBJ2-2 TRBV4-2 CASSQDNKGTSTGELFF TGTGCCAGCAGCCAAGATAACAAGGGGACTTCAACCGGGGAGCTGTTTTTT
TRBD1 few TRBJ2-1 TRBV6-4 CASSDSGTVPNEQFF TGTGCCAGCAGTGACTCCGGGACAGTTCCAAATGAGCAGTTCTTC
NA NA TRBJ2-7 TRBV6-2/TRBV6-3 CASSVGVGLSYEQYF TGTGCCAGCAGCGTCGGGGTAGGTTTGTCCTACGAGCAGTACTTC
NA NA TRBJ1-2 TRBV12-3/TRBV12-4 CASSLPVGGYTF TGTGCCAGCAGTTTACCAGTCGGAGGGTACACCTTC
NA NA TRBJ2-4 TRBV7-9 CASSLRDTLAKNIQYF TGTGCCAGCAGCTTAAGGGACACTCTAGCCAAAAACATTCAGTACTTC